The rows below give T cell receptor beta chains drawn from one sample of a study of T cells after yellow fever vaccination. MiXCR was run by TCRdb on the 5' RACE reads, yielding one entry per CDR3 protein. The data hold about 550,000 distinct CDR3 sequences, with 15% to 20% observed a single time. The specimen comprised PBMCs, sampled 15 days after the yellow fever booster vaccination. These receptors were obtained from a man aged 25-45 years who received the YFV17D yellow fever vaccine. Each CDR3 is given without its conserved first and last residue. Each record gives: J gene, CDR3 length, D gene, V gene, CDR3 protein. A D gene is named only where the DNA matches it firmly.

TRBJ2-3 | 14 | TRBD2 | TRBV6-2/TRBV6-3 | ASSYGLAGERDTQY
TRBJ2-7 | 11 | TRBD2 | TRBV7-2 | ASSLAGHNEQY
TRBJ2-2 | 11 | TRBD2 | TRBV20-1 | TGTSENTGELF
TRBJ2-7 | 16 | NA | TRBV12-3/TRBV12-4 | ASSFGPKTVGIGYEQY
TRBJ2-7 | 12 | NA | TRBV29-1 | SAKGQYSSYEQY
TRBJ1-1 | 9 | NA | TRBV30 | AWGANTEAF
TRBJ2-6 | 19 | TRBD1 | TRBV10-3 | AISDPQRLRQGSSGANVLT
TRBJ2-2 | 12 | NA | TRBV7-6 | ASSDSLNTGELF
TRBJ2-1 | 14 | TRBD2 | TRBV7-6 | ASSTAQSGSGNEQF
TRBJ2-6 | 16 | NA | TRBV6-1 | ASSPDIPKGSGANVLT
TRBJ2-3 | 14 | NA | TRBV20-1 | SASDEEGWFTDTQY
TRBJ2-1 | 15 | NA | TRBV7-2 | ASSLGKGGGKDNEQF
TRBJ1-2 | 11 | NA | TRBV20-1 | SARESGSYGHT
TRBJ2-2 | 12 | TRBD1 | TRBV20-1 | SAGDRANTGELF
TRBJ2-1 | 11 | NA | TRBV5-8 | ASSFAGRNEQF
TRBJ2-1 | 13 | NA | TRBV5-4 | ASSGGASDYNEQF
TRBJ1-5 | 11 | NA | TRBV20-1 | SAVTDSNQPQH
TRBJ1-1 | 11 | NA | TRBV11-2 | ASSPNPNTEAF
TRBJ1-1 | 11 | NA | TRBV10-3 | AISESTNTEAF
TRBJ2-5 | 12 | NA | TRBV29-1 | SVEDGGAGETQY
TRBJ2-7 | 10 | TRBD2 | TRBV10-3 | AAGGLAYEQY
TRBJ1-4 | 12 | NA | TRBV12-3/TRBV12-4 | ASSLTANYGKLF
TRBJ2-5 | 11 | NA | TRBV7-8 | ASSLGDLGTQY
TRBJ2-5 | 10 | NA | TRBV20-1 | SASGVQETQY
TRBJ2-3 | 14 | TRBD2 | TRBV24-1 | ATSDPGLAATDTQY
TRBJ2-2 | 12 | TRBD2 | TRBV20-1 | SAILAGNTGELF
TRBJ2-3 | 15 | NA | TRBV12-3/TRBV12-4 | ASRKDLAGRGTDTQY
TRBJ2-1 | 12 | TRBD2 | TRBV6-1 | ASRTSGKVNEQF
TRBJ2-7 | 13 | NA | TRBV9 | ASSVAGYSSYEQY
TRBJ2-3 | 13 | TRBD2 | TRBV20-1 | SAELLAGVLDTQY
TRBJ2-1 | 14 | TRBD2 | TRBV4-3 | ASSPPLAGGFDEQF
TRBJ2-7 | 14 | NA | TRBV20-1 | SARDVRPLSSYEQY
TRBJ2-1 | 12 | NA | TRBV7-9 | ASSLVSPLNEQF
TRBJ2-7 | 11 | TRBD2 | TRBV15 | ATSGLVGYEQY
TRBJ2-1 | 13 | TRBD2 | TRBV7-3 | ASSLSGGYYNEQF
TRBJ2-3 | 14 | NA | TRBV5-4 | ASSLVGNKKTDTQY
TRBJ2-5 | 12 | NA | TRBV6-5 | ASSYGRNQETQY
TRBJ1-5 | 7 | NA | TRBV24-1 | ATSEPQH
TRBJ1-5 | 11 | NA | TRBV7-2 | ASSLGGTQPQH
TRBJ2-1 | 10 | NA | TRBV29-1 | SAMKRGNEQF
TRBJ1-1 | 11 | NA | TRBV5-1 | ASTGLGDTEAF
TRBJ2-7 | 13 | TRBD2 | TRBV6-2/TRBV6-3 | ASSSTGTSLYEQY
TRBJ1-1 | 13 | TRBD1 | TRBV3-1 | ASSANRGRRTEAF